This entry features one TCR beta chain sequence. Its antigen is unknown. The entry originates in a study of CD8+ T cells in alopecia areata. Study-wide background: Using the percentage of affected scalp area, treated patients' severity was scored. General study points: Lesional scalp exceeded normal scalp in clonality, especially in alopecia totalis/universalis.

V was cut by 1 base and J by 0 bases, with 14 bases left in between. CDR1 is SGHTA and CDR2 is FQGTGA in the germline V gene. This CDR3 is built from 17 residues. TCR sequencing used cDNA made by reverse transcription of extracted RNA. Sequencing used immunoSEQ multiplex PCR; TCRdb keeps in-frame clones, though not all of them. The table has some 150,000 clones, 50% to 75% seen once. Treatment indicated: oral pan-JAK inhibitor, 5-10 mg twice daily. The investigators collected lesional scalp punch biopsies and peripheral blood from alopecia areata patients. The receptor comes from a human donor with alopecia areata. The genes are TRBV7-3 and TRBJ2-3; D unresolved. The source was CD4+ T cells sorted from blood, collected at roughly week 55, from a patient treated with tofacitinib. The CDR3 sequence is CASSLNPTVPSTDTQYF. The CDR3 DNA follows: TGTGCCAGCAGCTTAAACCCCACAGTGCCGAGCACAGATACGCAGTATTTT.